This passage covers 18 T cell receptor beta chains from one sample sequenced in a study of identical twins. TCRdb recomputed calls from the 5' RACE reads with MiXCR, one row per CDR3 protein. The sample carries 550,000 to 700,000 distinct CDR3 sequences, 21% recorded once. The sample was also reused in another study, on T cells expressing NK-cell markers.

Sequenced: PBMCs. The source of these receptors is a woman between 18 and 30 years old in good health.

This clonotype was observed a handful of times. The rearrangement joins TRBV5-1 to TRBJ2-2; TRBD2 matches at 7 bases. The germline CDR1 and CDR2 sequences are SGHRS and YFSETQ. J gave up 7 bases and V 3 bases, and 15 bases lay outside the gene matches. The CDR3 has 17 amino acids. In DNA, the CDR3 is TGCGCCAGCAGCTCGCCACCTGGGGAGGGATTGAGCGGGGAGCTGTTTTTT. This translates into CASSSPPGEGLSGELFF.

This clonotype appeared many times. CDR3 nucleotides: TGCGCCAGCAGCCGAGGTTGGGAGACCCAGTACTTC. This encodes CASSRGWETQYF. The chain recombines TRBV5-1 with TRBJ2-5; D unresolved. The ends were cut back, 4 bases at V and 5 bases at J, with 9 bases in the middle. This CDR3 contains 12 residues. The germline gives CDR1 SGHRS, CDR2 YFSETQ. The full variable domain, in which reference TRBV5-1 and TRBJ2-5 provide the parts outside the CDR3, is KAGVTQTPRYLIKTRGQQVTLSCSPISGHRSVSWYQQTPGQGLQFLFEYFSETQRNKGNFPGRFSGRQFSNSRSEMNVSTLELGDSALYLCASSRGWETQYFGPGTRLLVL.

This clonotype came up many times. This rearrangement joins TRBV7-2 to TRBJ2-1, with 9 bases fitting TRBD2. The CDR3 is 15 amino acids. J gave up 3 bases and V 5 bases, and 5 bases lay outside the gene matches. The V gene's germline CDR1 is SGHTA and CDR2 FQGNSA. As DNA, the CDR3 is TGTGCCAGCAGCCCCGGGACTAGCAACTACAATGAGCAGTTCTTC. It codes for CASSPGTSNYNEQFF.

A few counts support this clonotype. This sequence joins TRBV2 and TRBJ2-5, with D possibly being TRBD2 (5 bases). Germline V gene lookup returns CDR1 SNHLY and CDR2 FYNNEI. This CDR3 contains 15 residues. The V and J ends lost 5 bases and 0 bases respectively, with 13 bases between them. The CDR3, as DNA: TGTGCCAGCAGTCCTCCGGGAACCAACCAAGAGACCCAGTACTTC. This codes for CASSPPGTNQETQYF.

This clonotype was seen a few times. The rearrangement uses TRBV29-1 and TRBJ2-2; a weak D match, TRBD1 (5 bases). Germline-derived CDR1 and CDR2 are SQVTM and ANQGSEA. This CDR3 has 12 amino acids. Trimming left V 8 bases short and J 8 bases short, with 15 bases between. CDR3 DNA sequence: TGCAGCCCCGTTAGGGGTGGGGGGGAGCTGTTTTTT. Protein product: CSPVRGGGELFF.

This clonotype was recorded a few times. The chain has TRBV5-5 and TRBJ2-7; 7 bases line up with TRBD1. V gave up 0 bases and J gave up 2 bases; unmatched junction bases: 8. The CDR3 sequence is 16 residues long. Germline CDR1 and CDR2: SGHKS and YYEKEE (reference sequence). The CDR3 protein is CASSLGTGNSPYEQYF. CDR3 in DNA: TGTGCCAGCAGCTTGGGGACAGGCAATTCCCCCTACGAGCAGTACTTC.

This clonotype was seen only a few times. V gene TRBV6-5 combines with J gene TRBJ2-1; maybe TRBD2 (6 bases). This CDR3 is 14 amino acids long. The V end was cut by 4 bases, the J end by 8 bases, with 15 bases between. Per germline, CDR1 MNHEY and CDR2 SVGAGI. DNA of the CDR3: TGTGCCAGCAGTTTACTAGCAGGAAGCTATGAGCAGTTCTTC. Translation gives CASSLLAGSYEQFF.

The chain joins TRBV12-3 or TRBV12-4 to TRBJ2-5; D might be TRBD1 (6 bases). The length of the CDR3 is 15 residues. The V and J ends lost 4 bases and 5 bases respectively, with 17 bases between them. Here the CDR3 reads CASSYLGGSWETQYF. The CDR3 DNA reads TGTGCCAGCAGTTATCTAGGGGGTTCCTGGGAGACCCAGTACTTC.

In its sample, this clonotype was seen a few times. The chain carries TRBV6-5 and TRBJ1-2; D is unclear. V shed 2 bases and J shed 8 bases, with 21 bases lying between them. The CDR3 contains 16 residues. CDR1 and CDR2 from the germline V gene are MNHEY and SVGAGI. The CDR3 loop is CASSYQIRAGGRGYTF. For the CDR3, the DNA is TGTGCCAGCAGTTACCAAATACGGGCAGGTGGCAGGGGCTACACCTTC.

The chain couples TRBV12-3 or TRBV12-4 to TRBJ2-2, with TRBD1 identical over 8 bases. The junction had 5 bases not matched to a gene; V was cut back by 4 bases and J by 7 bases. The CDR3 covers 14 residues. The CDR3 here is CASSSATGVGELFF. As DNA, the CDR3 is TGTGCCAGCAGTTCCGCGACAGGGGTCGGGGAGCTGTTTTTT.

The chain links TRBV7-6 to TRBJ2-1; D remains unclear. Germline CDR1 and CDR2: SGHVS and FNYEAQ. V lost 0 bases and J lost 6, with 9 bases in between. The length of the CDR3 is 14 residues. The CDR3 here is CASSLAYPGNEQFF. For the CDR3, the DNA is TGTGCCAGCAGCTTAGCATATCCCGGCAATGAGCAGTTCTTC.

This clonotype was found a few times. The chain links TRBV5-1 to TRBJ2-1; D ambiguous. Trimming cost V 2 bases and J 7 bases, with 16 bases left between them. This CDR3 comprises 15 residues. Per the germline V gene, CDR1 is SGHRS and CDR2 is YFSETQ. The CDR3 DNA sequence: TGCGCCAGCAGCTTCACCGTCCAGACTGAGAATGAGCAGTTCTTC. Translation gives CASSFTVQTENEQFF.

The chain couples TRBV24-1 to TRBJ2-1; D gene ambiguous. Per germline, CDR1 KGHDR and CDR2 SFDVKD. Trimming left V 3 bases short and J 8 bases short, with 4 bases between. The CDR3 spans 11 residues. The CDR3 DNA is TGTGCCACCAGTGATGTGTATGAGCAGTTCTTC. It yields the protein CATSDVYEQFF.

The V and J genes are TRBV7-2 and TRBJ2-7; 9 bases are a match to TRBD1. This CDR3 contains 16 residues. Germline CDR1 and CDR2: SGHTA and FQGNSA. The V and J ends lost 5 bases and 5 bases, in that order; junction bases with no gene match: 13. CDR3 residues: CASSPRDRVVINEQYF. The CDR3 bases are TGTGCCAGCAGCCCTCGGGACAGGGTGGTAATCAACGAGCAGTACTTC.

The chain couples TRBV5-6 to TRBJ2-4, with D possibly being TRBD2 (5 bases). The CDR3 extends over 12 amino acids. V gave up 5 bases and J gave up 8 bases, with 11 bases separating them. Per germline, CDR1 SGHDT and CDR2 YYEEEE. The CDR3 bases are TGTGCCAGCAGTGATGTTAGCGACATTCAGTACTTC. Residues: CASSDVSDIQYF.

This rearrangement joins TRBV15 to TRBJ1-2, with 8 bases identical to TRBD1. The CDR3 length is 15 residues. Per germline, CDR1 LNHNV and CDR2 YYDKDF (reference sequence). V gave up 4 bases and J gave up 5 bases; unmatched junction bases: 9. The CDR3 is CATSTPNDRGYGYTF. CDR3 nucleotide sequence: TGTGCCACCAGCACCCCCAACGACAGGGGTTATGGCTACACCTTC.

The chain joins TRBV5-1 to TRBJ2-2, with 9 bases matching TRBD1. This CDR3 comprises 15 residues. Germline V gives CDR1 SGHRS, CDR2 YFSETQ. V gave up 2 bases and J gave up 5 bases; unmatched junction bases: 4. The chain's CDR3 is CASSLGTGMTGELFF. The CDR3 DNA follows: TGCGCCAGCAGCTTAGGGACAGGGATGACCGGGGAGCTGTTTTTT.

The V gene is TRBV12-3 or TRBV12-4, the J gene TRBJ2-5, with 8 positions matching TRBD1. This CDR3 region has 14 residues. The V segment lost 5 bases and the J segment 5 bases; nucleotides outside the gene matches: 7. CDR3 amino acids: CASSGGDRGETQYF. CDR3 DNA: TGTGCCAGCAGTGGGGGTGACAGGGGTGAGACCCAGTACTTC.